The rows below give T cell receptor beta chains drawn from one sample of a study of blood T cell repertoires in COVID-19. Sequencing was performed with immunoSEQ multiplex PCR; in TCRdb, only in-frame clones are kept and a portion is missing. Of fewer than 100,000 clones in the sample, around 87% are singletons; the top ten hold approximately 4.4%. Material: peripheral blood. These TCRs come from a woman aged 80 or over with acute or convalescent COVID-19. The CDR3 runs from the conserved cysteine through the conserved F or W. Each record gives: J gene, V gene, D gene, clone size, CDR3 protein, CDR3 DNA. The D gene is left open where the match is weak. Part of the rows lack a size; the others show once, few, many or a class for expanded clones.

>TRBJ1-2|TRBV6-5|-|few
CASRRDISSNYGYTF
TGTGCCAGCAGACGGGACATTTCTTCTAACTATGGCTACACCTTC
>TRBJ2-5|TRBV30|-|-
CAWSVGQQETQYF
TGTGCCTGGAGTGTGGGGCAGCAAGAGACCCAGTACTTC
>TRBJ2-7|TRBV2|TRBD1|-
CASSEARDSSYEQYF
TGTGCCAGCAGTGAAGCAAGGGACAGCTCCTACGAGCAGTACTTC
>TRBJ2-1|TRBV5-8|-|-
CASSLVGGKYNEQFF
TGTGCCAGCAGCTTGGTAGGGGGTAAATACAATGAGCAGTTCTTC
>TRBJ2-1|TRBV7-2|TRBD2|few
CASSYLHLAGGSNEQFF
TGTGCCAGCAGCTATCTACACCTAGCGGGGGGTTCTAATGAGCAGTTCTTC
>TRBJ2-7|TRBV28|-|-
CASSLGAVYEQYF
TGTGCCAGCAGTTTGGGGGCGGTTTACGAGCAGTACTTC
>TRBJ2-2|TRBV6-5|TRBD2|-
CASSLSGKGTGELFF
TGTGCCAGCAGTCTTAGCGGGAAAGGTACCGGGGAGCTGTTTTTT
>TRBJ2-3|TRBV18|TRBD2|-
CASSPAGGRSDTQYF
TGTGCCAGCTCACCAGCGGGGGGGCGGTCAGATACGCAGTATTTT
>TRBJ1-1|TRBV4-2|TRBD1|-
CASSQEPRQGPYTEAFF
TGTGCCAGCAGCCAAGAGCCCCGACAGGGGCCCTACACTGAAGCTTTCTTT
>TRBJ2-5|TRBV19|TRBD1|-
CASSIAGLQGAGETQYF
TGTGCCAGTAGTATCGCCGGGCTACAGGGGGCAGGGGAGACCCAGTACTTC
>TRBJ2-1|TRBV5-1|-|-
CASSPRARGGVNEQFF
TGCGCCAGCAGCCCGAGAGCGCGCGGAGGGGTCAATGAGCAGTTCTTC
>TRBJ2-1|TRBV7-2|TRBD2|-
CASSPTIAGGPYGEQFF
TGTGCCAGCAGCCCGACGATAGCGGGGGGGCCTTACGGTGAGCAGTTCTTC
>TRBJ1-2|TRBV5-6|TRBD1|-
CASSVGQAFLYGYTF
TGTGCCAGCAGCGTGGGACAGGCGTTTCTCTATGGCTACACCTTC
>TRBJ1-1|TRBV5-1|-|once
CASSLQGNTEAFF
TGCGCCAGCAGCTTACAGGGGAACACTGAAGCTTTCTTT
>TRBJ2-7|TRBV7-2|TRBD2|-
CASSPPGGVYEQYF
TGTGCCAGCAGCCCCCCGGGGGGAGTCTACGAGCAGTACTTC
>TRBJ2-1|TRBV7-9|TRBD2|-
CASTKRGGGGAYNEQFF
TGTGCCAGCACCAAACGGGGGGGCGGAGGGGCATACAATGAGCAGTTCTTC
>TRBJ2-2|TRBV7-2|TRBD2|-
CASSLVNSGGAGTGELFF
TGTGCCAGCAGCTTAGTAAATAGCGGGGGGGCGGGCACCGGGGAGCTGTTTTTT
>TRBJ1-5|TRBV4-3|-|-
CASSQDQAGGGQPQHF
TGCGCCAGCAGCCAAGATCAGGCGGGTGGGGGGCAGCCCCAGCATTTT
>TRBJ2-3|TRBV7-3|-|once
CASSLGRGGSTDTQYF
TGTGCCAGCAGCTTAGGTCGTGGCGGGAGCACAGATACGCAGTATTTT
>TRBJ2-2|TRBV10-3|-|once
CAISESGRAGELFF
TGTGCCATCAGTGAGTCCGGGCGGGCCGGGGAGCTGTTTTTT
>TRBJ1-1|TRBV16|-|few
CASSQGEANTEAFF
TGTGCCAGCAGCCAAGGAGAAGCGAACACTGAAGCTTTCTTT
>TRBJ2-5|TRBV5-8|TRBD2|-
CASSSRGGTKKETQYF
TGTGCCAGCAGCTCCCGGGGAGGGACCAAGAAAGAGACCCAGTACTTC
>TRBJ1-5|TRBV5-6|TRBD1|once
CASSPGTGGSGQPQHF
TGTGCCAGCAGCCCGGGTACAGGGGGAAGTGGTCAGCCCCAGCATTTT
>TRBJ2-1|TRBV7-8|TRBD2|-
CASSLEGGTSGSYEQFF
TGTGCCAGCAGCTTAGAGGGTGGGACTAGCGGGAGCTATGAGCAGTTCTTC
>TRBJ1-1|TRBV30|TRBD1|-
CAWSVQGATEAFF
TGTGCCTGGAGTGTACAGGGGGCCACTGAAGCTTTCTTT
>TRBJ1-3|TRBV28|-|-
CASSWALPSGNTIYF
TGTGCCAGCAGTTGGGCTCTGCCCTCTGGAAACACCATATATTTT
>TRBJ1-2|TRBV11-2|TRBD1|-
CASSSLTGGYYGYTF
TGTGCCAGCAGCAGCCTGACAGGGGGCTACTATGGCTACACCTTC
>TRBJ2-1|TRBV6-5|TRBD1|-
CASRGQGALNEQFF
TGTGCCAGCAGGGGACAGGGGGCCCTCAATGAGCAGTTCTTC
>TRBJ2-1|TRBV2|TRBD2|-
CASTWTSGRYNEQFF
TGTGCCAGCACCTGGACTAGCGGGCGCTACAATGAGCAGTTCTTC
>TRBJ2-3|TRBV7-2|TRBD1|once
CASSRDRDPWQYF
TGTGCCAGCAGCAGGGACAGGGATCCATGGCAGTATTTT
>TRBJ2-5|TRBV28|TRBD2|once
CASSLGGGKETQYF
TGTGCCAGCAGTTTAGGGGGGGGAAAAGAGACCCAGTACTTC